This T cell receptor (beta chain) came from a study of cytomegalovirus exposure and HLA in healthy donors. Findings of the study overall: Both high specificity and high sensitivity reportedly marked the classifier's diagnosis of cytomegalovirus status. According to a subsequent analysis, TCR clusters identified in the first cohort showed a tendency to co-occur across the roughly 130 validation repertoires. Generally TCR sequences proved uncommon, though certain public TCRs appeared in numerous donors. Among TCR beta chains, those listed as cytomegalovirus-associated numbered over 150.

The table came from immunoSEQ multiplex PCR; TCRdb's copy has only in-frame clones and leaves some out. Altogether 150,000 to 200,000 clones are present, about 80% being singletons, with the ten largest covering roughly 7.5%. This clone has just one count. No antigen is known for it. Between the trimmed V and J ends, which lost 2 bases and 2 bases, there was a span of 12 bases. Germline CDR1 reads SGHNT; CDR2 reads YYREEE (reference sequence). The CDR3 runs 15 residues. The sequencing sample was made of PBMCs. This chain joins TRBV5-4 and TRBJ2-3; D is perhaps TRBD2 (6 bases). The TCR comes from a man younger than 35 in good health and CMV-seropositive. CDR3 region: CASSLTGVVTDTQYF. CDR3 DNA sequence: TGTGCCAGCAGCTTAACGGGAGTGGTCACAGATACGCAGTATTTT.